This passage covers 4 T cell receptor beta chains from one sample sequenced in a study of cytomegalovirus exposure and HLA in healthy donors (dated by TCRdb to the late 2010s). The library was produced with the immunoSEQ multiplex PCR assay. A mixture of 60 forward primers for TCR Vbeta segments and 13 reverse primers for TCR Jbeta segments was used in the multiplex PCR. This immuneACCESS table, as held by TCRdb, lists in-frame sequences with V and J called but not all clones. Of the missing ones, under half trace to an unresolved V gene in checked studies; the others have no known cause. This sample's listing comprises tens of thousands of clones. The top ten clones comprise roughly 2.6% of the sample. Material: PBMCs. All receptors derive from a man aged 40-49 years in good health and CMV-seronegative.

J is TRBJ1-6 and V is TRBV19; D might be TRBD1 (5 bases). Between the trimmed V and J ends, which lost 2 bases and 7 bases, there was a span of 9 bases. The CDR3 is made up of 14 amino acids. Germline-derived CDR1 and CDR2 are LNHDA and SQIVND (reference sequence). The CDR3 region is CASSISKGNSPLHF. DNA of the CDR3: TGTGCCAGTAGTATATCAAAGGGGAATTCACCCCTCCACTTT.

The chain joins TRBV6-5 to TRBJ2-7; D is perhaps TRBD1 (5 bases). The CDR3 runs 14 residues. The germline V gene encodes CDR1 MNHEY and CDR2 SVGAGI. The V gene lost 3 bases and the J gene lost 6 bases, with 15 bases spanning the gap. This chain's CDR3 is CASSYSPTESEQYF. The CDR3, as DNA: TGTGCCAGCAGTTATTCCCCGACAGAGTCCGAGCAGTACTTC.

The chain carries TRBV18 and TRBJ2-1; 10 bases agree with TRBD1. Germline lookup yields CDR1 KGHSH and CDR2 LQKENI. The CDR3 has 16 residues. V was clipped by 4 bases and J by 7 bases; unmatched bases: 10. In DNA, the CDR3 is TGTGCCAGCTCACTCGGCCGGGACAGGGGTCGAAATGAGCAGTTCTTC. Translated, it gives CASSLGRDRGRNEQFF.

DNA for the CDR3: TGTGCCAGCAGCCTAGGGGGGGGCACTGAAGCTTTCTTT. This codes for CASSLGGGTEAFF. V is TRBV9 and J is TRBJ1-1, with D possibly being TRBD1 (6 bases). The CDR3 length is 13 residues. Trimming left V 4 bases short and J 4 bases short, with 11 bases between. Germline V gives CDR1 SGDLS, CDR2 YYNGEE.